This TCR beta chain is from a study of blood T cell repertoires in COVID-19. Turning to the study itself: Sites across the United States, Italy and Spain contributed samples from acute and convalescent COVID-19.

This CDR3 region has 16 residues. V was shortened by 0 bases and J by 3 bases, with 12 bases between the two germline ends. CDR1 and CDR2 (germline): SGHTA, FQGNSA. Produced via immunoSEQ multiplex PCR; TCRdb's table is partial and in-frame only. The sample has under 300,000 clones; approximately 91% are singletons. Clinical histories supplied by participants themselves formed the basis of cohort assignment. The sequenced sample was PBMCs or T cells enriched from blood (not recorded which). The TCR was taken from a woman between 35 and 50 years old with acute COVID-19. The V and J genes are TRBV7-2 and TRBJ1-3; the D is unclear. The CDR3 region is CASSLAPGTLGNTIYF. CDR3 in DNA: TGTGCCAGCAGCTTAGCACCAGGAACCCTTGGAAACACCATATATTTT.